These 27 T cell receptor beta chains share one sample of origin, sequenced in a study of beta chain features in type 1 diabetes. Expressed TCRB transcripts were sequenced, since all the RNA that had been isolated was reverse transcribed. Here immunoSEQ multiplex PCR was the method, and the copy in TCRdb shows in-frame clones only, minus some. The top ten clones hold roughly 0.12% of a sample with 600,000 to 700,000 clones, over 10% of them seen once. Points from the study as a whole: In every one of the four CD4+ subsets, TCRB CDR3s were moderately but significantly shorter in Type 1 diabetes patients.

Which antigens these TCRs recognize remains unknown. The specimen sequenced was naive CD4+ T cells from blood. The receptors here all came from a man under 40 with type 1 diabetes.

V gene TRBV9 combines with J gene TRBJ1-2, with 7 bases matching TRBD1. The CDR3 sequence is 15 residues long. Germline V gene data show CDR1 as SGDLS and CDR2 as YYNGEE. The V segment lost 2 bases and the J segment 6 bases; nucleotides outside the gene matches: 10. CDR3 sequence reads: CASSVFATGDNGYTF. CDR3 sequence (DNA): TGTGCCAGCAGCGTTTTCGCAACAGGGGATAATGGCTACACCTTC.

The J gene is TRBJ1-2, the V gene TRBV5-1; 9 bases line up with TRBD1. The V gene end was trimmed by 0 bases and the J gene end by 8 bases; junction bases not matched to a gene: 5. The CDR3 totals 14 residues. CDR1 and CDR2 from the germline V gene are SGHRS and YFSETQ. The CDR3 DNA reads TGCGCCAGCAGCTTGGGGACAGGGGTTCAGGGCTACACCTTC. Translation: CASSLGTGVQGYTF.

This clone was seen only a few times. The chain combines TRBV29-1 with TRBJ2-3, with 7 bases identical to TRBD1. Trimming at V came to 8 bases and at J to 2 bases, leaving 13 bases not matched to a gene. The CDR3 is made up of 15 amino acids. Germline-derived CDR1 and CDR2 are SQVTM and ANQGSEA. The DNA of the CDR3 is TGCAGCATTCTCCAGGGGGTGATGATCACAGATACGCAGTATTTT. This translates into CSILQGVMITDTQYF.

The J gene is TRBJ2-1, the V gene TRBV5-1, with no clear D. Germline V CDR1 and CDR2: SGHRS, YFSETQ. CDR3 length: 13 amino acids. V shed 2 bases and J shed 5 bases, with 8 bases lying between them. Written as DNA, the CDR3 is TGCGCCAGCAGCTTTACAGAGAACAATGAGCAGTTCTTC. It is translated as CASSFTENNEQFF.

Only a few counts were recorded for this clone. The gene calls are TRBV2 and TRBJ1-2; perhaps TRBD1 as D (5 bases). Germline V lookup: CDR1 SNHLY, CDR2 FYNNEI. The V end was cut by 6 bases, the J end by 1 base, with 15 bases between. The CDR3 contains 15 residues. CDR3 nucleotide sequence: TGTGCCAGCAGGGCCGGGACGGGCAATAACTATGGCTACACCTTC. Amino acid sequence: CASRAGTGNNYGYTF.

The V and J genes are TRBV9 and TRBJ1-5, with D hard to call. This CDR3 contains 15 residues. Germline assignment: CDR1 SGDLS and CDR2 YYNGEE. V was cut by 0 bases and J by 0 bases, with 7 bases left in between. CDR3 coding DNA: TGTGCCAGCAGCGTAGCCGGGATTAGCAATCAGCCCCAGCATTTT. Protein product: CASSVAGISNQPQHF. The full variable domain, in which reference TRBV9 and TRBJ1-5 provide the parts outside the CDR3, is DSGVTQTPKHLITATGQRVTLRCSPRSGDLSVYWYQQSLDQGLQFLIQYYNGEERAKGNILERFSAQQFPDLHSELNLSSLELGDSALYFCASSVAGISNQPQHFGDGTRLSIL.

This clone was seen only a few times. The rearrangement links TRBV29-1 to TRBJ2-7; 7 positions agree with TRBD1. The CDR3 sequence is 12 residues long. Germline V gene data show CDR1 as SQVTM and CDR2 as ANQGSEA. With 4 bases clipped from V and 4 bases from J, the junction kept 4 bases outside the gene matches. CDR3 in amino acids: CSVAPDRYEQYF. In nucleotides, the CDR3 is TGCAGCGTTGCCCCGGACAGGTACGAGCAGTACTTC.

This clone was detected only a few times. The genes are TRBV29-1 and TRBJ2-6; D possibly uses TRBD1 or TRBD2 (5 bases each). Germline V gene data show CDR1 as SQVTM and CDR2 as ANQGSEA. V lost 4 bases to trimming and J lost 8 bases, with 18 bases between them. The CDR3 totals 15 residues. The CDR3 region has the DNA TGCAGCGTTGGACCTGGCGGCCGGGACCCCAACGTCCTGACTTTC. Its translation: CSVGPGGRDPNVLTF.

This clone occurred a few times. The rearrangement joins TRBV4-3 to TRBJ2-7, with a possible D match to TRBD2 (6 bases). V dropped 0 bases and J dropped 3 bases, with 12 bases sitting between them. This CDR3 comprises 15 residues. Germline V gene data show CDR1 as LGHNA and CDR2 as YSLEER. CDR3 in amino acids: CASSQEGGQIYEQYF. CDR3 bases: TGCGCCAGCAGCCAAGAAGGAGGGCAGATCTACGAGCAGTACTTC.

This chain links TRBV29-1 with TRBJ2-3, with TRBD1 matching 9 bases. The germline V gene has CDR1 SQVTM and CDR2 ANQGSEA. The CDR3 totals 14 residues. Here the CDR3 DNA reads TGCTCCTACGGTACAGGGGGCCGCACAGATACGCAGTATTTT. Encoded protein: CSYGTGGRTDTQYF.

The V call is TRBV29-1, the J call TRBJ2-3, with 7 bases fitting TRBD1. This CDR3 has 14 amino acids. Germline CDR1 is SQVTM and CDR2 is ANQGSEA. With 4 bases clipped from V and 3 bases from J, the junction kept 7 bases outside the gene matches. The CDR3 here is CSVVGQGQTDTQYF. The CDR3 bases are TGCAGCGTTGTGGGGCAGGGACAGACAGATACGCAGTATTTT.

The chain carries TRBV6-1 and TRBJ2-5, with 10 positions matching TRBD1. With V trimmed by 2 bases and J by 3 bases, 3 bases remained unmatched. The CDR3 is 15 amino acids. CDR1 is MNHNS, CDR2 SASEGT, per germline. The CDR3 DNA is TGTGCCAGCAGTGAATCGGGGACAGGGGAAGAGACCCAGTACTTC. Protein product: CASSESGTGEETQYF.

This clone was recorded a few times. The rearrangement joins TRBV7-2 to TRBJ2-3, with 8 bases lining up with TRBD2. J gave up 5 bases and V 2 bases, and 9 bases lay outside the gene matches. This CDR3 region has 16 residues. The germline gives CDR1 SGHTA, CDR2 FQGNSA. The CDR3 nucleotides read TGTGCCAGCAGCTTAAATGGTGCGGGGGGTCAAGATACGCAGTATTTT. It is translated as CASSLNGAGGQDTQYF. Together with reference TRBV7-2 and TRBJ2-3, the CDR3 gives the full variable domain: GAGVSQSPSNKVTEKGKDVELRCDPISGHTALYWYRQSLGQGLEFLIYFQGNSAPDKSGLPSDRFSAERTGGSVSTLTIQRTQQEDSAVYLCASSLNGAGGQDTQYFGPGTRLTVL.

V gene TRBV19 combines with J gene TRBJ1-2; 7 nucleotides match TRBD1. CDR3 length: 13 amino acids. Unmatched junction bases numbered 7, after V lost 10 bases and J lost 2 bases. The germline gives CDR1 LNHDA, CDR2 SQIVND (reference sequence). The CDR3 is CATRTGYNYGYTF. In DNA, the CDR3 is TGTGCCACCCGGACAGGATACAACTATGGCTACACCTTC.

The sample holds a few counts of this clone. The chain combines TRBV25-1 with TRBJ1-1; no definite D call. CDR1 MGHDK and CDR2 SYGVNS come from the germline V gene. V lost 7 bases and J 10 bases, leaving 13 bases between the germline ends. The CDR3 spans 11 residues. The CDR3 coding sequence is TGTGCCAGCAAGTCTGGGCTTCGAGCTTTCTTT. Translated: CASKSGLRAFF. The full variable domain, its missing parts supplied by reference TRBV25-1 and TRBJ1-1, is EADIYQTPRYLVIGTGKKITLECSQTMGHDKMYWYQQDPGMELHLIHYSYGVNSTEKGDLSSESTVSRIRTEHFPLTLESARPSHTSQYLCASKSGLRAFFGQGTRLTVV.

V usage is TRBV9 and J usage is TRBJ2-5; 9 positions match TRBD2. V lost 6 bases and J lost 2; bases outside the gene matches: 11. The CDR3 extends over 16 amino acids. In germline, CDR1 is SGDLS, CDR2 YYNGEE. CDR3 DNA sequence: TGTGCCAGCAATGGAAAAGCGGGGGGCTTTCAAGAGACCCAGTACTTC. Its translation: CASNGKAGGFQETQYF.

The J gene is TRBJ2-1, the V gene TRBV12-5, with D perhaps TRBD1 (6 bases). The ends were cut back, 6 bases at V and 6 bases at J, with 12 bases in the middle. Germline V gene lookup returns CDR1 LGHNT and CDR2 FRNRAP. This CDR3 comprises 13 residues. The CDR3 region is CASGQGSGNEQFF. Here the CDR3 DNA reads TGTGCTAGTGGACAGGGTTCGGGCAATGAGCAGTTCTTC.

The chain recombines TRBV27 with TRBJ2-7, with D unresolved. Germline V gene sequence: CDR1 MNHEY, CDR2 SMNVEV (reference sequence). The V end lost 3 bases, the J end lost 0 bases, and 12 bases lay between the germline ends. This CDR3 spans 15 amino acids. The CDR3, as DNA: TGTGCCAGCAGTTTTCGTCGTTCGGCCTCCTACGAGCAGTACTTC. Amino acids: CASSFRRSASYEQYF.

This clone was seen a handful of times. The chain couples TRBV7-9 to TRBJ1-2, with D hard to call. Trimming removed 5 bases from V and 0 bases from J, with 16 bases in between. The CDR3 sequence is 16 residues long. Germline V CDR1 and CDR2: SEHNR, FQNEAQ (reference sequence). Written as DNA, the CDR3 is TGTGCCAGCAGCCCGCTTGCCGGGCCCACTAACTATGGCTACACCTTC. Protein product: CASSPLAGPTNYGYTF.

Only a few counts were recorded for this clone. V usage is TRBV13 and J usage is TRBJ1-4; D remains unclear. Trimming removed 0 bases at V and 11 bases at J, with 7 bases between. The CDR3 spans 12 residues. CDR1 is PRHDT, CDR2 FYEKMQ, per germline (reference sequence). The CDR3 region is CASSLGGRKLFF. CDR3 DNA sequence: TGTGCCAGCAGCTTAGGAGGACGGAAACTGTTTTTT.

In its sample, this clone was seen a few times. The chain has TRBV14 and TRBJ2-3; 7 bases agree with TRBD1. The CDR3 totals 17 residues. Germline trimming cut 3 bases from V and 3 bases from J; bases unmatched to any gene: 12. CDR1 is SGHDN, CDR2 FVKESK, per germline. The CDR3 sequence: CASSQVSRGSVTDTQYF. DNA of the CDR3: TGTGCCAGCAGCCAGGTATCCAGGGGGTCGGTGACAGATACGCAGTATTTT.

This clone was seen a handful of times. This rearrangement joins TRBV7-2 to TRBJ1-4; D uncertain. This CDR3 is 12 amino acids long. Trimming pared 1 base from V and 7 bases from J, leaving 4 bases between. CDR1 and CDR2 from the germline V gene are SGHTA and FQGNSA. The CDR3 loop reads CASSLDREKLFF. CDR3 sequence (DNA): TGTGCCAGCAGCTTAGATCGTGAAAAACTGTTTTTT.

Only a few counts were recorded for this clone. The rearrangement joins TRBV19 to TRBJ1-1; 8 bases match TRBD1. Germline V gene lookup returns CDR1 LNHDA and CDR2 SQIVND (reference sequence). Trimming at V came to 7 bases and at J to 0 bases, leaving 4 bases not matched to a gene. This CDR3 spans 14 amino acids. CDR3 nucleotide sequence: TGTGCCAGTACCCGGACAGGGATGAACACTGAAGCTTTCTTT. It codes for CASTRTGMNTEAFF.

This clone was detected only a few times. In DNA form, the CDR3 reads TGTGCCAGCAGCTTGGCCGGGCAGTCCCTCCATAATTCACCCCTCCACTTT. As protein: CASSLAGQSLHNSPLHF. The V and J genes are TRBV5-4 and TRBJ1-6; D is undetermined. The CDR3 is 17 amino acids. V lost 0 bases and J lost 5, with 15 bases in between. Germline CDR1 SGHNT, CDR2 YYREEE (reference sequence).

The table lists this clone with a few counts. The rearrangement uses TRBV5-1 and TRBJ2-7; a possible D gene is TRBD2 (5 bases). The CDR3 has 14 amino acids. Germline CDR1 and CDR2: SGHRS and YFSETQ. Trimming pared 4 bases from V and 1 base from J, leaving 12 bases between. The CDR3: CASSRISGSYEQYF. The CDR3 region has the DNA TGCGCCAGCAGCCGCATAAGCGGATCCTACGAGCAGTACTTC. Full variable domain (outside the CDR3, taken from reference TRBV5-1 and TRBJ2-7): KAGVTQTPRYLIKTRGQQVTLSCSPISGHRSVSWYQQTPGQGLQFLFEYFSETQRNKGNFPGRFSGRQFSNSRSEMNVSTLELGDSALYLCASSRISGSYEQYFGPGTRLTVT.

The chain couples TRBV7-9 to TRBJ1-4; D gene unclear. Germline CDR1 and CDR2: SEHNR and FQNEAQ (reference sequence). Trimming took off 6 bases at V and 8 bases at J, with 13 bases between the two ends. This CDR3 has 13 amino acids. This CDR3 reads CASSSVLVEKLFF. DNA for the CDR3: TGTGCCAGCAGTTCTGTCCTGGTCGAAAAACTGTTTTTT.

A few counts support this clone. CDR3 DNA sequence: TGTGCCAGCAGCCCAGGACAGGGAGGGGACTCCTATAATTCACCCCTCCACTTT. This gives the protein CASSPGQGGDSYNSPLHF. V is TRBV7-9 and J is TRBJ1-6; TRBD1 matches at 8 bases. Germline V CDR1 and CDR2: SEHNR, FQNEAQ (reference sequence). This CDR3 contains 18 residues. Unmatched junction bases numbered 9, after V lost 5 bases and J lost 0 bases.